This T cell receptor beta chain was retrieved from a study of shared clonotypes between healthy human individuals. CDR3 size: 14 residues. Germline lookup yields CDR1 SNHLY and CDR2 FYNNEI. The ends lost 8 bases at V and 4 bases at J; junction bases unmatched: 9. Deep-level running was used for the assay. Every immunoSEQ plate was one replicate of a subset's evenly spread DNA. Data came from immunoSEQ multiplex PCR; TCRdb stores just in-frame clones and leaves some out. The sample records fewer than 600,000 clones, around 77% being singletons. The sample was PBMCs. The source of this sequence is a woman aged 40 to 50 in good health. Some clones in this sample may be carry-over from other donors' samples. The chain has TRBV2 and TRBJ2-7; 9 bases agree with TRBD2. The CDR3 sequence: CASRRLADNYEQYF. CDR3 coding DNA: TGTGCCAGCCGCCGACTAGCGGATAATTACGAGCAGTACTTC.